The 31 T cell receptor beta chains below come from one sample, sequenced in a study of T cell responses to AZD1222 COVID-19 vaccine. Clones were read by immunoSEQ multiplex PCR, and TCRdb kept only the in-frame ones, dropping some. The sample has some 150,000 clones, more than 70% seen once. The sequenced sample was peripheral blood, obtained on day 0 of AZD1222 vaccination. These receptors all stem from an adult in good health.

V gene TRBV6-4 combines with J gene TRBJ2-2; 8 positions match TRBD2. The CDR3 sequence is 14 residues long. Germline V gives CDR1 MRHNA, CDR2 SNTAGT. V trimming: 4 bases; J trimming: 6 bases; junction bases outside the gene matches: 4. CDR3 residues: CASSVLGGAGELFF. CDR3 nucleotide sequence: TGTGCCAGCAGTGTCCTCGGGGGGGCCGGGGAGCTGTTTTTT.

V and J are TRBV4-3 and TRBJ2-7, with D perhaps matching TRBD2 (6 bases). The CDR3 runs to 15 residues. Germline V gene data show CDR1 as LGHNA and CDR2 as YSLEER. V was shortened by 2 bases and J by 4 bases, with 15 bases between the two germline ends. This chain's CDR3 is CASSQYIGGAYEQYF. Written as DNA, the CDR3 is TGCGCCAGCAGCCAATATATCGGCGGGGCTTACGAGCAGTACTTC.

The chain employs TRBV18 and TRBJ1-1; D may be TRBD1 (6 bases). CDR1 and CDR2 from the germline V gene are KGHSH and LQKENI. This CDR3 has 12 amino acids. Trimming cost V 1 base and J 8 bases, with 8 bases left between them. The CDR3 sequence is CASSPQQGEAFF. Here the CDR3 DNA reads TGTGCCAGCTCACCACAACAGGGAGAAGCTTTCTTT.

The rearrangement joins TRBV6-2 or TRBV6-3 to TRBJ1-2; D ambiguous. There are 15 residues in the CDR3. Germline CDR1 MNHEY, CDR2 SVGEGT. The ends were cut back, 6 bases at V and 6 bases at J, with 20 bases in the middle. The CDR3 sequence is CASSPAGVEPNGYTF. In DNA, the CDR3 is TGTGCCAGCAGCCCGGCGGGCGTGGAGCCCAATGGCTACACCTTC.

The chain carries TRBV21-1 and TRBJ2-7; the D segment call TRBD1 is taken from the table without a DNA check. TRBV21-1 is labeled a pseudogene. This CDR3 has 18 residues. DNA for the CDR3: TGTGCCCCAAAGCCCCAGCTTAAAACAGGGGTTTACTCCTACGAGCAGTACTTC. Amino acid sequence: CAPKPQLKTGVYSYEQYF.

The chain uses TRBV18 and TRBJ2-7; D not resolved. The CDR3 totals 12 residues. The V gene lost 4 bases and the J gene lost 6 bases, with 10 bases spanning the gap. CDR1 and CDR2 (germline): KGHSH, LQKENI. CDR3 sequence: CASSLDGLEQYF. CDR3 nucleotides: TGTGCCAGCTCACTCGACGGTCTCGAGCAGTACTTC.

The chain employs TRBV4-1 and TRBJ1-3; TRBD1 matches 8 bases. From germline, CDR1 is MGHRA and CDR2 YSYEKL. J gave up 3 bases and V 4 bases, and 5 bases lay outside the gene matches. This CDR3 comprises 15 residues. The CDR3 is CASSLQGDSGNTIYF. Written as DNA, the CDR3 is TGCGCCAGCAGCCTACAGGGGGACAGTGGAAACACCATATATTTT.

The rearrangement joins TRBV2 to TRBJ1-4; D perhaps matches TRBD1 (5 bases). There are 13 residues in the CDR3. CDR1 is SNHLY, CDR2 FYNNEI, per germline. Trimming took 7 bases from V and 8 from J, leaving 14 bases between them. In nucleotides, the CDR3 is TGTGCCAGCACCGGGACTTCGGGGGAAAAACTGTTTTTT. Its translation: CASTGTSGEKLFF.

The chain combines TRBV11-2 with TRBJ2-1, with TRBD2 identical over 14 bases. The CDR3 is 15 amino acids. The V and J ends lost 5 bases and 6 bases, in that order; junction bases with no gene match: 3. CDR1 is SGHAT, CDR2 FQNNGV, per germline. For the CDR3, the DNA is TGTGCCAGCAGCGGACTAGCGGGGGGCATCAATGAGCAGTTCTTC. Translated, it gives CASSGLAGGINEQFF.

The chain has TRBV24-1 and TRBJ1-2; D unresolved. There are 14 residues in the CDR3. The V and J ends lost 7 bases and 4 bases respectively, with 15 bases between them. Germline values: CDR1 KGHDR, CDR2 SFDVKD. This chain's CDR3 is CATSGDTQIYGYTF. In nucleotides, the CDR3 is TGTGCCACCAGCGGCGACACCCAGATCTATGGCTACACCTTC.

The chain employs TRBV13 and TRBJ1-5; D remains ambiguous. CDR3 size: 13 residues. V lost 8 bases and J 0 bases, leaving 8 bases between the germline ends. CDR1 PRHDT and CDR2 FYEKMQ come from the germline V gene (reference sequence). The CDR3 DNA follows: TGTGCCAGCGGGCTTGGTAGCAATCAGCCCCAGCATTTT. It yields the protein CASGLGSNQPQHF. The full variable domain, its missing parts supplied by reference TRBV13 and TRBJ1-5, is AAGVIQSPRHLIKEKRETATLKCYPIPRHDTVYWYQQGPGQDPQFLISFYEKMQSDKGSIPDRFSAQQFSDYHSELNMSSLELGDSALYFCASGLGSNQPQHFGDGTRLSIL.

The chain combines TRBV30 with TRBJ2-5; 10 positions match TRBD1. V lost 5 bases to trimming and J lost 4 bases; unmatched junction nucleotides: 10. Germline values: CDR1 GTSNPN, CDR2 SVGIG (reference sequence). CDR3 length: 15 residues. The CDR3 region has the DNA TGTGCCTGGGGACTGACAGGGGGCTCGGGAGAGACCCAGTACTTC. This codes for CAWGLTGGSGETQYF.

V gene TRBV5-1 combines with J gene TRBJ2-1, with TRBD1 matching over 8 bases. Germline CDR1 reads SGHRS; CDR2 reads YFSETQ. The length of the CDR3 is 13 residues. After removal of 4 bases from V and 7 bases from J, the junction contained 4 bases not matched to a gene. CDR3 sequence: CASSAWTGNEQFF. Written as DNA, the CDR3 is TGCGCCAGCAGCGCCTGGACAGGGAATGAGCAGTTCTTC.

This clone has just one count. The V gene is TRBV19, the J gene TRBJ1-5, with 7 bases identical to TRBD1. Germline CDR1 is LNHDA and CDR2 is SQIVND (reference sequence). The CDR3 is 16 amino acids. J gave up 2 bases and V 5 bases, and 9 bases lay outside the gene matches. CDR3 coding DNA: TGTGCCAGTAGTGCCCGTACAGGGGTACGCAATCAGCCCCAGCATTTT. Its protein is CASSARTGVRNQPQHF.

This clone was seen just once. This sequence joins TRBV28 and TRBJ2-2; D gene unclear. The CDR3 loop spans 12 amino acids. V lost 5 bases, J lost 2 bases, and 3 bases lay in between. CDR1 is MDHEN, CDR2 SYDVKM, per germline. The CDR3 spells CASSRNTGELFF. Here the CDR3 DNA reads TGTGCCAGCAGTAGAAACACCGGGGAGCTGTTTTTT.

The CDR3 here is CASGTQGGEKLFF. CDR3 nucleotides: TGTGCCAGCGGAACACAGGGAGGGGAAAAACTGTTTTTT. V and J are TRBV3-1 (or the pseudogene TRBV3-2) and TRBJ1-4, with D possibly TRBD1 on 6 matching bases. The CDR3 runs 13 residues. The V gene's germline CDR1 is LGHDT and CDR2 YNNKEL (reference sequence). Trimming left V 8 bases short and J 8 bases short, with 15 bases between.

The rearrangement joins TRBV16 to TRBJ1-2; D gene unclear. Germline assignment: CDR1 KGHSY and CDR2 FQNENV. V dropped 0 bases and J dropped 8 bases, with 10 bases sitting between them. There are 13 residues in the CDR3. The CDR3: CASSQSVGRGYTF. CDR3 sequence (DNA): TGTGCCAGCAGCCAATCGGTGGGGAGAGGCTACACCTTC.

The V and J genes are TRBV7-3 and TRBJ2-1, with D maybe TRBD2 (6 bases). The CDR3 runs to 14 residues. The V gene lost 4 bases and the J gene lost 9 bases, with 16 bases spanning the gap. CDR1 is SGHTA and CDR2 is FQGTGA in the germline V gene. The CDR3 region is CASSSRPSEGEQFF. The CDR3 DNA reads as TGTGCCAGCAGCTCTCGACCTAGCGAGGGTGAGCAGTTCTTC. The entire variable domain, with the rest obtained from reference TRBV7-3 and TRBJ2-1, is as follows: GAGVSQTPSNKVTEKGKYVELRCDPISGHTALYWYRQSLGQGPEFLIYFQGTGAADDSGLPNDRFFAVRPEGSVSTLKIQRTERGDSAVYLCASSSRPSEGEQFFGPGTRLTVL.

On this clone itself: This specimen includes other DNA sequences encoding the same CDR3. The chain couples TRBV6-5 to TRBJ1-5; 8 bases agree with TRBD1. Losses at the gene ends were 5 bases for V and 6 bases for J; bases not matched to a gene: 3. There are 13 residues in the CDR3. CDR1 is MNHEY and CDR2 is SVGAGI in the germline V gene. The CDR3 DNA is TGTGCCAGCAGTCCCGACAGGGGTCAGCCCCAGCATTTT. It codes for CASSPDRGQPQHF.

The V call is TRBV9, the J call TRBJ1-1; 10 nucleotides line up with TRBD1. This CDR3 region has 17 residues. Germline-derived CDR1 and CDR2 are SGDLS and YYNGEE. V dropped 6 bases and J dropped 10; count of bases not matched to a gene: 21. CDR3 DNA sequence: TGTGCCAGCAACGCCCAAGGTGGACAGGGGGGATCGGGAGGAGCTTTCTTT. Protein sequence: CASNAQGGQGGSGGAFF.

This chain uses TRBV7-6 with TRBJ1-2, with a tentative D call TRBD1 (5 bases). In germline, CDR1 is SGHVS, CDR2 FNYEAQ. The CDR3 extends over 14 amino acids. Trimming took off 1 base at V and 4 bases at J, with 10 bases between the two ends. CDR3 protein: CASSLDGTGYGYTF. Here the CDR3 DNA reads TGTGCCAGCAGCTTAGATGGGACCGGCTATGGCTACACCTTC.

The J gene is TRBJ2-3, the V gene TRBV5-1; no reliable D call. The CDR3 totals 14 residues. V was shortened by 0 bases and J by 0 bases, with 5 bases between the two germline ends. Germline assignment: CDR1 SGHRS and CDR2 YFSETQ. CDR3 sequence reads: CASSLEQSTDTQYF. The CDR3 DNA reads as TGCGCCAGCAGCTTGGAACAGAGCACAGATACGCAGTATTTT. The full variable domain, with the rest looked up from reference TRBV5-1 and TRBJ2-3, is KAGVTQTPRYLIKTRGQQVTLSCSPISGHRSVSWYQQTPGQGLQFLFEYFSETQRNKGNFPGRFSGRQFSNSRSEMNVSTLELGDSALYLCASSLEQSTDTQYFGPGTRLTVL.

Only one count was recorded for this clone. The CDR3 sequence: CASTYRFGYTF. The CDR3 nucleotides are TGTGCCAGCACGTACAGGTTTGGCTACACCTTC. V usage is TRBV5-6 and J usage is TRBJ1-2; maybe TRBD1 (5 bases). The CDR3 runs to 11 residues. V was clipped by 6 bases and J by 7 bases, with 10 bases between them. CDR1 and CDR2 (germline): SGHDT, YYEEEE.

CDR3 protein: CASNLGREQPQHF. The CDR3 nucleotides read TGTGCCAGCAACCTGGGACGTGAGCAGCCCCAGCATTTT. This rearrangement joins TRBV2 to TRBJ1-5; D may be TRBD1 (5 bases). This CDR3 spans 13 amino acids. Between the trimmed V and J ends, which lost 7 bases and 7 bases, there was a span of 14 bases. CDR1 and CDR2 from the germline V gene are SNHLY and FYNNEI.

The chain has TRBV5-1 and TRBJ1-4, with a possible D match to TRBD1 (6 bases). This CDR3 spans 15 amino acids. Trimming took 2 bases from V and 8 from J, leaving 16 bases between them. The germline gives CDR1 SGHRS, CDR2 YFSETQ. CDR3 nucleotides: TGCGCCAGCAGCTTATTCGGACAGTCTACGGAAAAACTGTTTTTT. This translates into CASSLFGQSTEKLFF.

As concerns this clone: Other nucleotide sequences in the sample specify the same CDR3. The gene calls are TRBV7-2 and TRBJ1-5, with 7 bases aligning to TRBD1. Germline V CDR1 and CDR2: SGHTA, FQGNSA. After removal of 3 bases from V and 4 bases from J, the junction contained 3 bases not matched to a gene. This CDR3 is built from 14 residues. The CDR3 spells CASSLGQLNQPQHF. CDR3 bases: TGTGCCAGCAGCTTGGGACAGTTAAATCAGCCCCAGCATTTT.

The chain has TRBV5-6 and TRBJ2-7; 12 nucleotides agree with TRBD1. Germline loops: CDR1 SGHDT, CDR2 YYEEEE. The V and J ends lost 4 bases and 4 bases, in that order; junction bases with no gene match: 6. The CDR3 is 15 amino acids. CDR3 region: CASSVPGQGAYEQYF. CDR3 nucleotides: TGTGCCAGCAGCGTTCCGGGACAGGGGGCGTACGAGCAGTACTTC.

The rearrangement uses TRBV6-2 or TRBV6-3 and TRBJ1-1; 11 nucleotides match TRBD1. Germline CDR1 MNHEY, CDR2 SVGEGT. The trim removed 2 bases at V and 5 bases at J, leaving 10 bases unmatched. The CDR3 totals 17 residues. CDR3 in amino acids: CASSYVAGTGGPTEAFF. The CDR3 region has the DNA TGTGCCAGCAGTTACGTGGCCGGGACAGGGGGTCCGACTGAAGCTTTCTTT.

The chain uses TRBV5-1 and TRBJ1-2, with no clear D. This CDR3 comprises 14 residues. CDR1 is SGHRS and CDR2 is YFSETQ in the germline V gene. Trimming took off 4 bases at V and 1 base at J, with 11 bases between the two ends. The CDR3 bases are TGCGCCAGCAGCGCGGACGGAAATAACTATGGCTACACCTTC. This sequence encodes CASSADGNNYGYTF.

The genes are TRBV5-1 and TRBJ1-3; D possibly corresponds to TRBD1 (5 bases). Trimming removed 0 bases from V and 4 bases from J, with 14 bases in between. The germline gives CDR1 SGHRS, CDR2 YFSETQ. The length of the CDR3 is 16 residues. CDR3 nucleotides: TGCGCCAGCAGCTTGGCCGCTACGGGGACCGGAAACACCATATATTTT. Its protein product is CASSLAATGTGNTIYF. The full variable domain, rest sourced from reference TRBV5-1 and TRBJ1-3, is KAGVTQTPRYLIKTRGQQVTLSCSPISGHRSVSWYQQTPGQGLQFLFEYFSETQRNKGNFPGRFSGRQFSNSRSEMNVSTLELGDSALYLCASSLAATGTGNTIYFGEGSWLTVV.

V and J are TRBV10-3 and TRBJ1-1, with 7 positions matching TRBD1. V gave up 7 bases and J gave up 6 bases; unmatched junction bases: 8. CDR1 ENHRY and CDR2 SYGVKD come from the germline V gene. The CDR3 consists of 13 residues. The CDR3 nucleotides are TGTGCCATCAACCAGGGAGGGGGCCCTGAAGCTTTCTTT. The encoded protein is CAINQGGGPEAFF.